The T cell receptor (beta chain) under discussion was sequenced for a study of CD8 T cells in Susac syndrome. Trimming pared 2 bases from V and 0 bases from J, leaving 11 bases between. From germline, CDR1 is ENHRY and CDR2 SYGVKD. CDR3 length: 16 amino acids. Sequencing of TCR beta, carried out with a high-throughput approach, was applied to CD8+ and CD4+ T cells from the blood. Multiple sclerosis controls were treatment-naive patients with stable or active relapsing-remitting disease. Random hexamers served to reverse transcribe roughly 0.5 to 1 ug RNA. TCR beta CDR3 was amplified by immunoSEQ covering 54 Vbeta and 13 Jbeta. Each CDR3 protein is one row after TCRdb ran MiXCR on the immunoSEQ multiplex PCR reads. Of more than 70,000 distinct CDR3 sequences listed, 91% are singletons.

The material sequenced was CD8+ T cells from PBMCs. The genes are TRBV10-3 and TRBJ1-5; D is undetermined. This sequence originates from a human donor with multiple sclerosis. The CDR3 reads CAISERESYSNQPQHF. The CDR3 DNA follows: TGTGCCATCAGTGAGAGGGAGAGTTATAGCAATCAGCCCCAGCATTTT.